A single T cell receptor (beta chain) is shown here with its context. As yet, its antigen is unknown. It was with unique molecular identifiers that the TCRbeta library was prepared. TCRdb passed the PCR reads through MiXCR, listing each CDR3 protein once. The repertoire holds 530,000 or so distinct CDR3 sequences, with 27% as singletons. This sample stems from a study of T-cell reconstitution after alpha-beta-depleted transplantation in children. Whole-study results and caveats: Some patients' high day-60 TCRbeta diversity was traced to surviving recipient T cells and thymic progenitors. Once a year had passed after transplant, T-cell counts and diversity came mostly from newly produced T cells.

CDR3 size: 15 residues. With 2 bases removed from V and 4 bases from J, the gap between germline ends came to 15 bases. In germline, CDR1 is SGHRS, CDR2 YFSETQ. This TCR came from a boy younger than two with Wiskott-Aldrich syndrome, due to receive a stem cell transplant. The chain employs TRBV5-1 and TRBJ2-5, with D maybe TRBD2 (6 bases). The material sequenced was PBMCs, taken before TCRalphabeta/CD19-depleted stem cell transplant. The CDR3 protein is CASSFGSRDGETQYF. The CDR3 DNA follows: TGCGCCAGCAGCTTCGGGAGCAGGGATGGAGAGACCCAGTACTTC.